This T cell receptor (beta chain) was identified during a study of OX40 agonist ivuxolimab in advanced cancers. Whole-study context: Patients with prior anti-PD-1, anti-PD-L1 or anti-CTLA-4 therapy were eligible; roughly 41% had some.

With baseline, cycle 4 day 1, and cycle 7 day 1 as timepoints, blood was sampled. Points from the study as a whole: CD8+ T cells were the subset that, on average, had more expanded clones than CD4+. At 0.1 to 3.0 mg/kg and by week 6, CD4+ and CD8+ T cells in the blood had expanded clonally.

In regard to this clone: The antigen is unknown. The junction does not match germline at one end; this may be a read error.

This CDR3 comprises 15 residues. Germline CDR1 KGHSH, CDR2 LQKENI. Produced via immunoSEQ multiplex PCR; TCRdb's table is partial and in-frame only. The data contain 55,000 to 80,000 clones, around 83% of them singletons. Material: CD4+ or CD8+ T cells sorted from blood, obtained in a trial of the OX40 agonist ivuxolimab. The TCR originated in an adult with an advanced solid tumor such as melanoma, head and neck, liver or kidney cancer. The chain joins TRBV18 to TRBJ1-1; D gene ambiguous. DNA of the CDR3: TGTGCCAGCTCACCACCATACTCGTCGATCACTGAAACTTTCTTT. As protein: CASSPPYSSITETFF.